Shown below are 18 T cell receptor beta chains from a single sample sequenced in a study of blood T cells in healthy people across ages (dated by TCRdb to between 2015 and 2017). The method was 5' RACE. Sequencer: Illumina HiSeq 2500. A second PCR of roughly 7 to 11 cycles was performed with a sample-barcoded 5' primer and a J-beta primer mix. Clones were called with MiXCR by TCRdb after fastp trimmed the public reads at Q25, and only in-frame beta chains were retained. Here each entry gathers all rows of one CDR3 protein and keeps the most common genes and DNA. Within this sample are about 1.4 million distinct CDR3 sequences, with approximately 59% of them counted one time only. The top ten constitute under 8.5% of the sample. Specimen: blood. These receptors all come from a man younger than 35 in good health.

V usage is TRBV5-5 and J usage is TRBJ2-1; TRBD2 agrees at 10 bases. The CDR3 has 15 amino acids. Trimming cost V 4 bases and J 7 bases; bases outside gene matches: 8. CDR1 SGHKS and CDR2 YYEKEE come from the germline V gene (reference sequence). The CDR3 here is CASSQTSGQGNEQFF. CDR3 coding DNA: TGTGCCAGCAGCCAGACTAGCGGGCAGGGTAATGAGCAGTTCTTC.

Details on this clonotype: Possible read error: a much larger clone is one base away. The chain recombines TRBV6-2 or TRBV6-3 with TRBJ2-3; the match to TRBD2 covers 8 bases. CDR3 length equals 14 residues. Germline V gene lookup returns CDR1 MNHEY and CDR2 SVGEGT. Losses at the gene ends were 5 bases for V and 4 bases for J; bases not matched to a gene: 5. This chain's CDR3 is CASSVGAGADTQYF. The CDR3 bases are TGTGCCAGCAGTGTAGGAGCGGGGGCAGATACGCAGTATTTT.

This clonotype occurred a few times. The genes are TRBV15 and TRBJ1-5, with D tentatively TRBD1 (5 bases). Germline V gives CDR1 LNHNV, CDR2 YYDKDF (reference sequence). The V end lost 2 bases, the J end lost 4 bases, and 12 bases lay between the germline ends. CDR3 length equals 15 residues. CDR3 in DNA: TGTGCCACCAGCAGACCGACAGAGATAAATCAGCCCCAGCATTTT. Its protein is CATSRPTEINQPQHF.

V usage is TRBV6-1 and J usage is TRBJ2-5, with TRBD2 identical over 9 bases. The CDR3 runs to 17 residues. V shed 1 base, J shed 2 bases, and the junction held 8 bases outside the gene matches. CDR1 and CDR2 from the germline V gene are MNHNS and SASEGT. CDR3 protein: CASSEGRLAGFQETQYF. DNA for the CDR3: TGTGCCAGCAGTGAAGGCCGGCTAGCGGGGTTTCAAGAGACCCAGTACTTC.

CDR3 DNA sequence: TGTGCCAGCAGCGTCTGGGACGGACCCAATCAGCCCCAGCATTTT. Residues: CASSVWDGPNQPQHF. This rearrangement joins TRBV7-9 to TRBJ1-5, with a possible D match to TRBD1 (5 bases). The CDR3 loop spans 15 amino acids. V lost 5 bases and J 3 bases, leaving 14 bases between the germline ends. CDR1 is SEHNR, CDR2 FQNEAQ, per germline (reference sequence).

This clonotype came up a few times. The chain employs TRBV28 and TRBJ1-2; possible D gene TRBD1, 5 bases. The CDR3 loop spans 18 amino acids. V was trimmed by 6 bases and J by 6 bases, leaving 29 bases between them. Per the germline V gene, CDR1 is MDHEN and CDR2 is SYDVKM. The CDR3 here is CASRTDIGTVYSTDGYTF. The CDR3 DNA follows: TGTGCCAGCAGAACGGACATAGGAACCGTTTACAGTACGGATGGCTACACCTTC.

This chain links TRBV4-1 with TRBJ1-3; D is unresolved. The V end lost 0 bases, the J end lost 0 bases, and 6 bases lay between the germline ends. The CDR3 is 15 residues long. Germline V gene data show CDR1 as MGHRA and CDR2 as YSYEKL. The CDR3 here is CASSQDSGSGNTIYF. The CDR3 nucleotides read TGCGCCAGCAGCCAAGATTCGGGCTCTGGAAACACCATATATTTT.

The J gene is TRBJ2-5, the V gene TRBV25-1, with unresolved D. The CDR3 extends over 15 amino acids. V was cut by 2 bases and J by 0 bases, with 10 bases left in between. Germline loops: CDR1 MGHDK, CDR2 SYGVNS. The CDR3 loop reads CASSEAATNQETQYF. Written as DNA, the CDR3 is TGTGCCAGCAGTGAAGCGGCGACGAACCAAGAGACCCAGTACTTC.

This clonotype was counted only a few times. CDR3 region: CASSFRGRGSGTEAFF. CDR3 DNA sequence: TGTGCCAGCAGCTTTCGGGGGCGGGGCTCGGGCACTGAAGCTTTCTTT. The genes are TRBV3-1 and TRBJ1-1; D may be TRBD1 (6 bases). Looked up from germline, CDR1 is LGHDT and CDR2 is YNNKEL (reference sequence). Trimming removed 5 bases at V and 4 bases at J, with 20 bases between. The CDR3 extends over 16 amino acids.

The V call is TRBV4-1, the J call TRBJ2-5, with TRBD2 matching over 11 bases. TRBJ2-4 explains the end of the DNA better; the J call may be wrong. CDR3 length: 15 amino acids. The germline CDR1 and CDR2 sequences are MGHRA and YSYEKL. The CDR3 spells CASSQASGGKNIQYF. The CDR3 nucleotides are TGCGCCAGCAGCCAGGCTAGCGGGGGGAAGAACATTCAGTACTTC.

The chain carries TRBV6-6 and TRBJ2-7, with a tentative D call TRBD1 (7 bases). The V gene lost 6 bases and the J gene lost 0 bases, with 21 bases spanning the gap. Germline V gene sequence: CDR1 MNHNY, CDR2 SVGAGI (reference sequence). CDR3 length: 17 amino acids. The CDR3 DNA reads TGTGCCAGCAGGTTTTCCCTGCAGGGGGGAAACTCCTACGAGCAGTACTTC. Its translation is CASRFSLQGGNSYEQYF.

This rearrangement joins TRBV14 to TRBJ1-2, with D maybe TRBD1 (5 bases). CDR3 length: 16 amino acids. With 6 bases removed from V and 5 bases from J, the gap between germline ends came to 22 bases. The germline gives CDR1 SGHDN, CDR2 FVKESK. CDR3 in amino acids: CASSLLSPGRAYGYTF. Here the CDR3 DNA reads TGTGCCAGCAGTCTACTTTCCCCGGGACGGGCTTATGGCTACACCTTC. Drawing the rest from reference TRBV14 and TRBJ1-2, the complete variable domain is EAGVTQFPSHSVIEKGQTVTLRCDPISGHDNLYWYRRVMGKEIKFLLHFVKESKQDESGMPNNRFLAERTGGTYSTLKVQPAELEDSGVYFCASSLLSPGRAYGYTFGSGTRLTVV.

This clonotype occurred once. The V gene is TRBV4-3, the J gene TRBJ2-2; 8 positions match TRBD1. The CDR3 length is 15 residues. V gave up 3 bases and J gave up 4 bases; unmatched junction bases: 4. Germline lookup yields CDR1 LGHNA and CDR2 YSLEER. CDR3 residues: CASSQDRVITGELFF. The CDR3 DNA reads as TGCGCCAGCAGCCAGGACAGGGTCATCACCGGGGAGCTGTTTTTT.

This clonotype has a handful of counts. The chain has TRBV11-3 and TRBJ2-1, with D possibly TRBD1 on 5 matching bases. This CDR3 spans 13 amino acids. Germline CDR1 SGHNT, CDR2 YENEEA. Trimming cost V 4 bases and J 6 bases, with 10 bases left between them. The CDR3 DNA reads as TGTGCCAGCAGCTCTATCGACAGCAATGAGCAGTTCTTC. Its protein is CASSSIDSNEQFF. The whole variable domain, remainder taken from reference TRBV11-3 and TRBJ2-1, is EAGVVQSPRYKIIEKKQPVAFWCNPISGHNTLYWYLQNLGQGPELLIRYENEEAVDDSQLPKDRFSAERLKGVDSTLKIQPAELGDSAVYLCASSSIDSNEQFFGPGTRLTVL.

This clonotype turned up a few times. The J gene is TRBJ1-4, the V gene TRBV28, with D perhaps TRBD1 (5 bases). This CDR3 has 14 amino acids. Germline V CDR1 and CDR2: MDHEN, SYDVKM. Trimming pared 8 bases from V and 4 bases from J, leaving 14 bases between. The CDR3 region has the DNA TGTGCCAGCCTCCCGGACAAGTTTAATGAAAAACTGTTTTTT. Translation gives CASLPDKFNEKLFF.

This clonotype was detected only once. At one of its ends the junction is not consistent with the germline gene, which may arise from a read error. V usage is TRBV20-1 and J usage is TRBJ1-2; D not certain. Germline values: CDR1 DFQATT, CDR2 SNEGSKA (reference sequence). This CDR3 contains 11 residues. The chain's CDR3 is CSARGRWGYTF. CDR3 bases: TGCAGTGCAAGAGGGCGGTGGGGCTACACCTTC.

This sequence joins TRBV12-3 or TRBV12-4 and TRBJ2-5, with 10 bases identical to TRBD1. The CDR3 spans 15 residues. The V gene end was trimmed by 3 bases and the J gene end by 6 bases; junction bases not matched to a gene: 7. The CDR3 coding sequence is TGTGCCAGCAGTTTCGGAACGGGACAGGGGAAGACCCAGTACTTC. This translates into CASSFGTGQGKTQYF.

The chain is built from TRBV12-3 or TRBV12-4 and TRBJ1-4; D gene ambiguous. The CDR3 spans 13 residues. The V end was cut by 2 bases, the J end by 8 bases, with 9 bases between. The CDR3 DNA reads as TGTGCCAGCAGTTTACTGGCTTGGGAAAAACTGTTTTTT. Translated, it gives CASSLLAWEKLFF.